Listed below are T cell receptor beta chains from one sample, sequenced in a study of CD8+ T cells in alopecia areata. Sequencing used immunoSEQ multiplex PCR; TCRdb keeps in-frame clones, though not all of them. The data contain about 42,000 clones, about two thirds of them singletons. The specimen was CD8+ T cells sorted from blood, collected at week 4, from a patient treated with tofacitinib. The receptors come from a human donor with alopecia areata. Each CDR3 is given with its conserved first and last residue. The D gene is left open where the match is weak. Clone sizes are given selectively: once, few, many, or a class where the clone is expanded.

>TRBJ1-1|NA|TRBV29-1|NA
CSVLLSNTEAFF
TGCAGCGTTCTATTGTCGAACACTGAAGCTTTCTTT
>TRBJ2-1|TRBD2|TRBV7-2|NA
CASSFGTSGASNEQFF
TGTGCCAGCAGCTTCGGGACTAGCGGGGCGAGCAATGAGCAGTTCTTC
>TRBJ2-7|TRBD1|TRBV6-6|NA
CASSYNRDRGAYEQYF
TGTGCCAGCAGTTACAACCGGGACAGGGGAGCCTACGAGCAGTACTTC
>TRBJ2-1|NA|TRBV30|NA
CACTPEDYNEQFF
TGTGCCTGCACACCGGAAGATTACAATGAGCAGTTCTTC
>TRBJ2-7|TRBD1|TRBV2|once
CASSGTGSSYEQYF
TGTGCCAGCTCCGGGACAGGGAGCTCCTACGAGCAGTACTTC
>TRBJ2-3|NA|TRBV4-3|NA
CASSQEGDTQYF
TGCGCCAGCAGCCAAGAAGGAGATACGCAGTATTTT
>TRBJ2-6|NA|TRBV27|few
CASSPILGANVLTF
TGTGCCAGCAGTCCGATCTTGGGGGCCAACGTCCTGACTTTC
>TRBJ2-7|NA|TRBV29-1|NA
CSVATESSYEQYF
TGCAGCGTTGCTACAGAAAGCTCCTACGAGCAGTACTTC
>TRBJ2-5|TRBD2|TRBV9|NA
CASSAGGGSETQYF
TGTGCCAGCAGCGCGGGAGGGGGTTCAGAGACCCAGTACTTC
>TRBJ2-2|TRBD1|TRBV29-1|NA
CSGQGTGELFF
TGCAGCGGACAGGGGACCGGGGAGCTGTTTTTT
>TRBJ2-1|NA|TRBV4-3|NA
CASSQSLNNEQFF
TGCGCCAGCAGCCAAAGCCTTAACAATGAGCAGTTCTTC
>TRBJ2-3|NA|TRBV5-1|NA
CASSLRGRGADTQYF
TGCGCCAGCAGCTTAAGGGGGCGCGGGGCAGATACGCAGTATTTT
>TRBJ2-1|TRBD1|TRBV9|NA
CASSPEDRHSYNEQFF
TGTGCCAGCAGCCCCGAGGACAGGCACTCCTACAATGAGCAGTTCTTC
>TRBJ1-5|TRBD1|TRBV2|NA
CASRVGQGNRNQPQHF
TGTGCCAGCAGGGTTGGACAGGGGAATCGCAATCAGCCCCAGCATTTT
>TRBJ2-1|NA|TRBV5-1|NA
CASSLEWAGSEQFF
TGCGCCAGCAGCTTGGAGTGGGCGGGATCTGAGCAGTTCTTC
>TRBJ2-2|NA|TRBV7-3|medium-sized
CASSLIGTGELFF
TGTGCCAGCAGCTTAATTGGGACCGGGGAGCTGTTTTTT
>TRBJ1-1|TRBD1|TRBV9|NA
CASSGQGLGTEAFF
TGTGCCAGCAGCGGACAGGGATTGGGCACTGAAGCTTTCTTT
>TRBJ1-1|NA|TRBV30|few
CAWSGRQVFF
TGTGCCTGGAGCGGACGCCAGGTTTTCTTT
>TRBJ2-3|TRBD2|TRBV4-1|NA
CASSQGPTSGYTDTQYF
TGCGCCAGCAGCCAAGGGCCTACTAGCGGGTACACAGATACGCAGTATTTT
>TRBJ1-5|NA|TRBV25-1|NA
CASSDGTSGPQHF
TGTGCCAGCAGTGATGGAACATCTGGGCCCCAGCATTTT
>TRBJ2-1|TRBD1|TRBV29-1|few
CSVLGTGDSDEQFF
TGCAGCGTTCTCGGGACAGGGGACAGTGATGAGCAGTTCTTC
>TRBJ2-7|NA|TRBV27|NA
CASSLNVNYEQYF
TGTGCCAGCAGTTTAAACGTGAACTACGAGCAGTACTTC
>TRBJ2-1|TRBD2|TRBV19|few
CASSGQRGTYNEQFF
TGTGCCAGTAGTGGTCAGCGGGGGACCTACAATGAGCAGTTCTTC
>TRBJ2-1|NA|TRBV29-1|NA
CSVLSGVDEQFF
TGCAGCGTTCTTTCGGGGGTGGATGAGCAGTTCTTC
>TRBJ1-5|NA|TRBV23-1|NA
CASKKEPQAQHF
TGCGCCAGCAAGAAGGAGCCGCAAGCCCAGCATTTT
>TRBJ1-2|NA|TRBV4-3|once
CASSQSRTASYGYTF
TGCGCCAGCAGCCAATCCCGGACAGCCAGCTATGGCTACACCTTC
>TRBJ2-6|NA|TRBV2|NA
CASLGGNGANVLTF
TGTGCCAGCCTTGGGGGAAATGGGGCCAACGTCCTGACTTTC
>TRBJ2-5|NA|TRBV7-9|NA
CASSLSGEGTQYF
TGTGCCAGCAGCTTATCAGGGGAAGGGACCCAGTACTTC
>TRBJ2-1|TRBD2|TRBV19|NA
CASSQTSRGDNEQFF
TGTGCCAGTAGTCAGACTAGCAGAGGGGACAATGAGCAGTTCTTC
>TRBJ1-1|NA|TRBV6-1|once
CASSEALGTEAFF
TGTGCCAGCAGTGAAGCGCTGGGCACTGAAGCTTTCTTT
>TRBJ1-1|TRBD1|TRBV19|NA
CASSVTGTGRTEAFF
TGTGCCAGTAGTGTCACCGGGACAGGTCGTACTGAAGCTTTCTTT
>TRBJ2-4|TRBD2|TRBV4-3|NA
CASSQDWAGGAKNIQYF
TGCGCCAGCAGCCAAGATTGGGCGGGGGGTGCCAAAAACATTCAGTACTTC